Listed below are T cell receptor beta chains from one sample, sequenced in a study. TCRdb passed the 5' RACE reads through MiXCR, listing each CDR3 protein once. The table shows 5,500 to 6,000 distinct CDR3 sequences, with 31% occurring only once. Material for sequencing was memory CD4+ T cells sorted from a lymph node. These receptors all come from a female donor with breast cancer. The CDR3 runs from the conserved cysteine through the conserved F or W. D genes are given only for firm matches. Some rows mark clone size as missing; the rest say once, few, many or name a class of expanded clone.

j_call	v_call	clone_size	d_call	cdr3_nt	cdr3_aa
TRBJ2-2	TRBV7-3	medium-sized	NA	TGTGCCAGCAGCATCACTAGCACCGGGGAGCTGTTTTTT	CASSITSTGELFF
TRBJ2-1	TRBV4-2	medium-sized	TRBD2	TGTGCCAGCAGCCAAGATCTAGCGGGTCTGCAGTTCTTC	CASSQDLAGLQFF
TRBJ2-2	TRBV12-3/TRBV12-4	large	NA	TGTGCCAGCCGGCCGAGGGGCTGGACCGGGGAGCTGTTTTTT	CASRPRGWTGELFF
TRBJ2-1	TRBV12-3/TRBV12-4	NA	NA	TGTGCCAGCAGTTATCGTTCCACCCAGTTCTTC	CASSYRSTQFF
TRBJ2-1	TRBV5-4	many	TRBD1	TGTGCCAGCAGCTTGCGGGACAGGGGGCCCAATGAGCAGTTCTTC	CASSLRDRGPNEQFF
TRBJ2-2	TRBV6-5	few	NA	TGTGCCAGCAGTTACTCGATAACAGGGCAGTCTGGGGAGCTGTTTTTT	CASSYSITGQSGELFF
TRBJ2-3	TRBV20-1	NA	NA	TGCAGTGCTAGGGCAGGGTGGAGCACAGATACGCAGTATTTT	CSARAGWSTDTQYF
TRBJ1-3	TRBV7-3	NA	NA	TGTGCCAGCAGCCCCGGACAGAGGGGGACATTCTCTGGAAACACCATATATTTT	CASSPGQRGTFSGNTIYF
TRBJ1-2	TRBV7-9	medium-sized	NA	TGTGCCGCCGACGTTCGGGTTGCCTCCGGGAAAGCTAACTATGGCTACACCTTC	CAADVRVASGKANYGYTF
TRBJ2-3	TRBV6-6	NA	NA	TGTGCCAGCCATCCTCTGCTGGGGGTGGGCACAGATACGCAGTATTTT	CASHPLLGVGTDTQYF
TRBJ1-1	TRBV3-1	NA	NA	TGTGCCAGCAGCCGGCCGCGACAGGATGAAGCTTCCTTT	CASSRPRQDEASF
TRBJ2-7	TRBV20-1	large	NA	TGCAGTGCGCAACAGGCACAGGGTTGGGGGCAGTACTTC	CSAQQAQGWGQYF